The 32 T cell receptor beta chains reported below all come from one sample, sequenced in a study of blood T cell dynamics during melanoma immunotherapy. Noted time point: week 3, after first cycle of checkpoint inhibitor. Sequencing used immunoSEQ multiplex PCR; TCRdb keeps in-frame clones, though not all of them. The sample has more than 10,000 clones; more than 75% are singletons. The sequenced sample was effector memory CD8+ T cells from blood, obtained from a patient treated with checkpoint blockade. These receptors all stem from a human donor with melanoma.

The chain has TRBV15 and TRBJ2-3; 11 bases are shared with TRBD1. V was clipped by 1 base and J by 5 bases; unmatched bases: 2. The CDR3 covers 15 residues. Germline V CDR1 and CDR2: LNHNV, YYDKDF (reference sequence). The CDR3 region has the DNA TGTGCCACCAGCAGAGGGACAGGGGGCGGAGATACGCAGTATTTT. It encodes CATSRGTGGGDTQYF. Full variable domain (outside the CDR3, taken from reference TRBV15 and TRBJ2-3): DAMVIQNPRYQVTQFGKPVTLSCSQTLNHNVMYWYQQKSSQAPKLLFHYYDKDFNNEADTPDNFQSRRPNTSFCFLDIRSPGLGDTAMYLCATSRGTGGGDTQYFGPGTRLTVL.

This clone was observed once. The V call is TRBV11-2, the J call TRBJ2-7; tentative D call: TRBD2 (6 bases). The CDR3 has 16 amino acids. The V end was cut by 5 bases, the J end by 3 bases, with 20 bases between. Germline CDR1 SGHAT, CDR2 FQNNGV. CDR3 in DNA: TGTGCCAGCAGCCTCGGGGCTCCAGCGGGTTTCTACGAGCAGTACTTC. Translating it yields CASSLGAPAGFYEQYF.

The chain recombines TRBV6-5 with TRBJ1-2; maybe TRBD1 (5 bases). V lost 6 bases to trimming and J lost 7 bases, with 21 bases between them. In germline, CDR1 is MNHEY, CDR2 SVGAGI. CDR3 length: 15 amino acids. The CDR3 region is CASSLGATRGGGYTF. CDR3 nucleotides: TGTGCCAGCAGCCTCGGGGCGACCCGGGGAGGTGGCTACACCTTC.

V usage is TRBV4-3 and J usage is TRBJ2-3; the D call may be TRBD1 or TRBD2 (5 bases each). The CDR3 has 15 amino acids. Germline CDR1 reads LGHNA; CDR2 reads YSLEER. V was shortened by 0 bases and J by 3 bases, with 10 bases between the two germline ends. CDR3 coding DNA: TGCGCCAGCAGCCAAGAAGAGGGGAATACAGATACGCAGTATTTT. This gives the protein CASSQEEGNTDTQYF.

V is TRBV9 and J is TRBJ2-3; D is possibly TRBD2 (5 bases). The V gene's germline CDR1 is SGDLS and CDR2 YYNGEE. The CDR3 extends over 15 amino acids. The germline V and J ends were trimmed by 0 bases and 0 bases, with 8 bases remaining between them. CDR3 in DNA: TGTGCCAGCAGCGTAGGGTCGGGGAGCACAGATACGCAGTATTTT. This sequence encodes CASSVGSGSTDTQYF. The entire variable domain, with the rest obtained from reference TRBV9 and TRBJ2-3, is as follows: DSGVTQTPKHLITATGQRVTLRCSPRSGDLSVYWYQQSLDQGLQFLIQYYNGEERAKGNILERFSAQQFPDLHSELNLSSLELGDSALYFCASSVGSGSTDTQYFGPGTRLTVL.

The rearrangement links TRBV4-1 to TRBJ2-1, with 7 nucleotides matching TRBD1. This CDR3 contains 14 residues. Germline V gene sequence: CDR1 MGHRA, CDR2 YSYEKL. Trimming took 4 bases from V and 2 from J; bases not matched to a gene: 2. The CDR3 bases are TGCGCCAGCAGCCCGGGACAGACCTACAATGAGCAGTTCTTC. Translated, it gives CASSPGQTYNEQFF.

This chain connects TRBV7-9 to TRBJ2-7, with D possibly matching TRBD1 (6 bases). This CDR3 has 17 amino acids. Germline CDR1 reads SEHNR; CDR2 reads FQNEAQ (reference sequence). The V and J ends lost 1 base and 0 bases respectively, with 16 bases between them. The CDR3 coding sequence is TGTGCCAGCAGCTTAGTGGGCAGGGGTCAATTCTCCTACGAGCAGTACTTC. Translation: CASSLVGRGQFSYEQYF.

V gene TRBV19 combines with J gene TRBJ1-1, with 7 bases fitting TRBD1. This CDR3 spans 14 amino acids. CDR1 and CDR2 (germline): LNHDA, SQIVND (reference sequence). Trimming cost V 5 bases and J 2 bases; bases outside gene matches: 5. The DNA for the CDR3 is TGTGCCAGTAGTTTCGGGACAGCCAACACTGAAGCTTTCTTT. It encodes CASSFGTANTEAFF.

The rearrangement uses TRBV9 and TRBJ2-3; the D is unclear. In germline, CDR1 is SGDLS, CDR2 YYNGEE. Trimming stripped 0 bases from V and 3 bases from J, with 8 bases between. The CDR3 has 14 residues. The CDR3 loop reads CASSVDGVTDTQYF. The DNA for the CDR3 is TGTGCCAGCAGCGTAGATGGGGTTACAGATACGCAGTATTTT.

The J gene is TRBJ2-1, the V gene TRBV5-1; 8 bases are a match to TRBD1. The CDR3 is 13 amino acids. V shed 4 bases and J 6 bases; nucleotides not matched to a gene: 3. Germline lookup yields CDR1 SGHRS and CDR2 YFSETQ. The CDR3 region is CASSHTGGNEQFF. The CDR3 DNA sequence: TGCGCCAGCAGCCATACAGGGGGCAATGAGCAGTTCTTC.

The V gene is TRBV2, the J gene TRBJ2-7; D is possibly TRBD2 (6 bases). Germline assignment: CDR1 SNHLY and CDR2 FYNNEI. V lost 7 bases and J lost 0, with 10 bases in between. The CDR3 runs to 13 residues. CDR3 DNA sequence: TGTGCCAGCAAGCTAGCGAACTCCTACGAGCAGTACTTC. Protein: CASKLANSYEQYF.

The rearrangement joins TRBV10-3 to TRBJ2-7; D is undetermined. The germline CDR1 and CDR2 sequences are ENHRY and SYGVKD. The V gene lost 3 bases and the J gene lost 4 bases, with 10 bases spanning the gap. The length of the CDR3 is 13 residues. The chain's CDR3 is CAISDLLIYEQYF. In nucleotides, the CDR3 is TGTGCCATCAGTGACCTTCTGATTTACGAGCAGTACTTC.

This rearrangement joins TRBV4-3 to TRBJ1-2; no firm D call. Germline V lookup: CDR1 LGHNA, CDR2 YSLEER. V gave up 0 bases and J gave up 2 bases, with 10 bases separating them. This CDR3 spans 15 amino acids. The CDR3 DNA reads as TGCGCCAGCAGCCAAGACATTACGTTGAACTATGGCTACACCTTC. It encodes CASSQDITLNYGYTF.

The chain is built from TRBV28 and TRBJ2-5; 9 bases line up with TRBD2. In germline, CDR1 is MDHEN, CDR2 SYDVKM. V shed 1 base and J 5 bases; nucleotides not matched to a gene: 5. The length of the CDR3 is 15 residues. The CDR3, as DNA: TGTGCCAGCAGTTTATATAGCGGGAGAGCGGAGACCCAGTACTTC. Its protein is CASSLYSGRAETQYF.

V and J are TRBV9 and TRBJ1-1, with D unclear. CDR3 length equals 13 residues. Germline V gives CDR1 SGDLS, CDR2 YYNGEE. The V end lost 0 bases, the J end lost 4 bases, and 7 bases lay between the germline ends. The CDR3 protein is CASSVGESTEAFF. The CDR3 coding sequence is TGTGCCAGCAGCGTAGGGGAAAGCACTGAAGCTTTCTTT.

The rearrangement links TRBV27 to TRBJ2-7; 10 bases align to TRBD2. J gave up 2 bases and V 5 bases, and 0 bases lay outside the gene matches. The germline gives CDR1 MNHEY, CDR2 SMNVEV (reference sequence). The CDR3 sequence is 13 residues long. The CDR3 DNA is TGTGCCAGCAGTCTAGCGGGAGCCTACGAGCAGTACTTC. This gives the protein CASSLAGAYEQYF.

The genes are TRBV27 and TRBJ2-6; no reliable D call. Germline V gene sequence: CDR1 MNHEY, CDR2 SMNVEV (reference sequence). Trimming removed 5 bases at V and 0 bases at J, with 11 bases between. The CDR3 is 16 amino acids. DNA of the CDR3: TGTGCCAGCAGTCTCCTGGGCATCTCTGGGGCCAACGTCCTGACTTTC. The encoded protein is CASSLLGISGANVLTF.

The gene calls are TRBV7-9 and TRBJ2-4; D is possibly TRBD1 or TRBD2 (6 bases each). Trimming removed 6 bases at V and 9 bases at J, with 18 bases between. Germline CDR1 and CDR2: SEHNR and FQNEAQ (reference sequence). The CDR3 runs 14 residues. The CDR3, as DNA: TGTGCCAGCAGTCCCGGGGGCCGTTGGGGCATTCAGTACTTC. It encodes CASSPGGRWGIQYF.

Written as DNA, the CDR3 is TGTGCCAGCAGTGAGTTACTAGCGGGAGTCGGCACCGGGGAGCTGTTTTTT. As protein: CASSELLAGVGTGELFF. This chain connects TRBV2 to TRBJ2-2, with 11 bases aligning to TRBD2. Germline CDR1 is SNHLY and CDR2 is FYNNEI. The CDR3 has 17 residues. V was clipped by 3 bases and J by 4 bases; unmatched bases: 7.

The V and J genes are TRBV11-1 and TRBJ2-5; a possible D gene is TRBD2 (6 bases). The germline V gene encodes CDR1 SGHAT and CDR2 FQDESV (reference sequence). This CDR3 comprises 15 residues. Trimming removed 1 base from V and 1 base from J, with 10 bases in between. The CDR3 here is CASSLVAGTQETQYF. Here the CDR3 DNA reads TGTGCCAGCAGCTTAGTGGCGGGAACCCAAGAGACCCAGTACTTC.

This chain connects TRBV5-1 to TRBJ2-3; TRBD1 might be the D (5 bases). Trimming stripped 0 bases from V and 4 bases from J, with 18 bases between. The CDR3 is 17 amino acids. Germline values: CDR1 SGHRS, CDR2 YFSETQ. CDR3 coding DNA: TGCGCCAGCAGCTTGGTCCCCCAGGGAATAATCGCAGATACGCAGTATTTT. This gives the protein CASSLVPQGIIADTQYF. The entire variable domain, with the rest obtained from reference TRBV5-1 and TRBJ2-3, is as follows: KAGVTQTPRYLIKTRGQQVTLSCSPISGHRSVSWYQQTPGQGLQFLFEYFSETQRNKGNFPGRFSGRQFSNSRSEMNVSTLELGDSALYLCASSLVPQGIIADTQYFGPGTRLTVL.

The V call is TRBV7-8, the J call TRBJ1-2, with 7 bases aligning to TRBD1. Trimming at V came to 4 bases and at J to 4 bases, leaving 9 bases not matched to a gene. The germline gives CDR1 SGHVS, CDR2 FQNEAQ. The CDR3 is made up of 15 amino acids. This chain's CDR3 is CASSSTGPQSYGYTF. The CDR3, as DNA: TGTGCCAGCAGCTCGACAGGGCCCCAATCCTATGGCTACACCTTC.

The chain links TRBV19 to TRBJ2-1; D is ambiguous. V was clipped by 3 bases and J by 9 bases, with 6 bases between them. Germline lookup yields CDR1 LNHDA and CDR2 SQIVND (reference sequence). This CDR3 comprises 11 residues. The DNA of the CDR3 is TGTGCCAGTAGTATGGGTGGTGAGCAGTTCTTC. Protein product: CASSMGGEQFF.

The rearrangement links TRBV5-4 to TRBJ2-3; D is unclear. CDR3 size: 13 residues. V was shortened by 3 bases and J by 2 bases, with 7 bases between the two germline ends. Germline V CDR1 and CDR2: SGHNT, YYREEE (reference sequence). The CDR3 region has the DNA TGTGCCAGCAGCTCCTCAAACACAGATACGCAGTATTTT. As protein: CASSSSNTDTQYF.

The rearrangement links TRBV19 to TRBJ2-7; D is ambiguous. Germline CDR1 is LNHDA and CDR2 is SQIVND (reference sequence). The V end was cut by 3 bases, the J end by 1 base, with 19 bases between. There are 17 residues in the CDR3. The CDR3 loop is CASSIVFTAKTSYEQYF. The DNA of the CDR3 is TGTGCCAGTAGTATCGTCTTCACAGCGAAGACATCCTACGAGCAGTACTTC.

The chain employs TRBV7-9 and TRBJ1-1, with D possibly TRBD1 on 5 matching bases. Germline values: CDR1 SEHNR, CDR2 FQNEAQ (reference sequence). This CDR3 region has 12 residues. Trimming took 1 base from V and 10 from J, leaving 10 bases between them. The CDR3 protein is CASSLGRVGAFF. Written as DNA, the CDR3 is TGTGCCAGCAGCTTAGGCAGGGTCGGAGCTTTCTTT.

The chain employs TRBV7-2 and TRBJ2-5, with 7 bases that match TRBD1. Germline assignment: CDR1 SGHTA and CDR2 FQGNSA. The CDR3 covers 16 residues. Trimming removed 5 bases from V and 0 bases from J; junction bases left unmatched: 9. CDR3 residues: CASSPFGDRDQETQYF. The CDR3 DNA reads TGTGCCAGCAGCCCCTTTGGCGACAGGGACCAAGAGACCCAGTACTTC.

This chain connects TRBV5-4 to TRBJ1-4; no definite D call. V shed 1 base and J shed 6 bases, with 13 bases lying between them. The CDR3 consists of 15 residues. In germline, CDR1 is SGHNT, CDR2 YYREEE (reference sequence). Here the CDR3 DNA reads TGTGCCAGCAGCTTGTGGGGAGGACCCGATGAAAAACTGTTTTTT. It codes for CASSLWGGPDEKLFF.

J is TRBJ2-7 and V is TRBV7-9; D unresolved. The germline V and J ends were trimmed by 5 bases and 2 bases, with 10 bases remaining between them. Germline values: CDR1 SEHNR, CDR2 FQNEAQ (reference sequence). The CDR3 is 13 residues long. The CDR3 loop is CASSPAETYEQYF. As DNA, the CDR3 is TGTGCCAGCAGCCCGGCGGAGACCTACGAGCAGTACTTC.

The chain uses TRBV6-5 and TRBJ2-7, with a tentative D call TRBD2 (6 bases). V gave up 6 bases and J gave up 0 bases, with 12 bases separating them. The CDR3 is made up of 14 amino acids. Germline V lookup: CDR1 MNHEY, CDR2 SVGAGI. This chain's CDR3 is CASSLDGSSYEQYF. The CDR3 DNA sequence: TGTGCCAGCAGCCTAGACGGGAGCTCCTACGAGCAGTACTTC.

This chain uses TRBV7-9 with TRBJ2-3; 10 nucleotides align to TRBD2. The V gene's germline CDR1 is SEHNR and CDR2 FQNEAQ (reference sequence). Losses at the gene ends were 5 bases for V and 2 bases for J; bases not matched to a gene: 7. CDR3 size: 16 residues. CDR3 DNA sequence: TGTGCCAGCAGCGTCGGGACTAGCGTTTCCACAGATACGCAGTATTTT. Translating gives CASSVGTSVSTDTQYF.

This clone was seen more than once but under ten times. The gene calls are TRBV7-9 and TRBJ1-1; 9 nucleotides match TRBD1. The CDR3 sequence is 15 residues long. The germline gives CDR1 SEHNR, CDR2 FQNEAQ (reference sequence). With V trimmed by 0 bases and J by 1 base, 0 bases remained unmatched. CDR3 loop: CASSLAGQGNTEAFF. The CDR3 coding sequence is TGTGCCAGCAGCTTAGCGGGACAGGGGAACACTGAAGCTTTCTTT.